What follows describes a single TCR beta chain. Its cognate antigen has yet to be identified. No base qualities exist here, and no much larger clone lies one base off it. The sample is drawn from a study of T cells in Graves' hyperthyroidism and ophthalmopathy (dated by TCRdb to between 2017 and 2020). With respect to the entire study: Peripheral blood was collected at initial diagnosis, before any treatment. The approximately 95 discovery patients were divided at random into training and test sets in a 7:3 ratio. Following sampling, methimazole starting at 30 mg daily was given to hyperthyroidism patients, and high-dose intravenous methylprednisolone was given to ophthalmopathy patients. Whether ophthalmopathy could be predicted prospectively was tested in an independent validation cohort made up of approximately 19 hyperthyroidism patients plus 17 patients who later progressed to ophthalmopathy. The study also compared thyroid tissue and blood T-cell repertoires from about 6 Graves' hyperthyroidism patients. To identify distinguishing TCR V-J signatures, a discovery cohort of 90 to 100 patients was used, comprising roughly 45 with Graves' ophthalmopathy and 57 with stable Graves' hyperthyroidism. The paper describes TCR Vbeta CDR3 sequencing of 135 peripheral blood samples, made up of 40 to 45 ophthalmopathy patients, some 80 hyperthyroidism patients and 17 progressor patients. Points the paper makes about the study in general: A model built on a 13 V-J signature distinguished ophthalmopathy from stable hyperthyroidism, reaching about 88% sensitivity and under 84% specificity in cross-validation and 80%/75% in testing. Most expanded thyroid clonotypes (frequency above 0.001) were also detected in blood, a finding suggesting that blood repertoires may reflect thyroid immune responses. In validation, the model predicted progression to ophthalmopathy a median of 6.5 months before onset, with 70% to 71% sensitivity and nearly 75% specificity. No statistical method was used to fix the sample size in advance, and group allocation was not hidden from the investigators.

Amplification of TCR beta CDR3 regions was carried out from RNA transcripts. A first-round RT-PCR of the TCR CDR3 used the HTBI primer set with the Qiagen OneStep RT-PCR kit. A second multiplex PCR round built the libraries, followed by size selection and purification. Sequencing of the libraries was done on an Illumina HiSeq2000 using paired-end 100 bp reads. Per the original workflow: SOAPnuke was used to process the raw data, throwing out any read that contained adapters or uncalled bases, had a mean Phred below 15, or lacked an exact constant-primer or identifier match. High-quality paired reads were merged using COPE v1.2.5, and each unique nucleotide sequence was defined as a clonotype. Clonotypes were aligned to IMGT TRBV, TRBD and TRBJ reference segments using MiTCR v1.1. Only V-J combinations with frequency above 0.0001, covering 99.2% of repertoires, were analysed. The TCS score was defined as the ratio of F50 (clonal expansion) to E x V (chaos), calculated using BLOSUM62-based TCRdist between CDR3 peptides within each V-J. Welch's t-statistics and random forest reduced fewer than 600 V-J features to around 14, which were used in a naive Bayes classifier (R e1071). TCRdb reanalyzed the raw reads on its own, using fastp at Q25 for trimming and MiXCR for clone calling, and kept in-frame beta chains. When rows share a CDR3 protein, they turn into one entry using the most common DNA and genes. TCRdb's processing, not the authors' own work, is the source of the V and J calls. The sample includes 730,000 or so distinct CDR3 sequences, with about 17% observed a single time. 16% of the sample is held by the ten biggest clonotypes.

Hyperthyroidism patients were newly diagnosed, with disease duration under 2 months, and aged 18 to 65 years. The study excluded patients with uncontrolled infections, other autoimmune diseases, pregnancy or lactation. Diagnoses were based on clinical symptoms, serum thyroxine and TRAb, thyroid ultrasound and orbital computed tomography. Blood from progressor patients was collected at the time of first diagnosis with hyperthyroidism, before any ophthalmopathy symptoms had appeared. Ficoll-Paque density gradient centrifugation was used to isolate PBMCs from approximately 10 ml of fresh peripheral blood. Progressor patients were first diagnosed with Graves' hyperthyroidism and then developed ophthalmopathy during follow-up. Total RNA was extracted using Trizol reagent, and RNA quality was assessed on an Agilent 2100 Bioanalyzer. The CDR3 covers 16 residues, taking in both the cysteine and the phenylalanine. Only the CDR3 DNA is retained, 48 bases long and in frame from the first base. Between the V and J ends, shortened by 5 bases and 3 bases respectively, the junction contains 18 bases. CDR1 and CDR2, looked up from the germline V gene (reference sequence), are LNHNV and YYDKDF.

Material: blood. The chain is assembled from TRBV15 and TRBJ2-3, with no D gene named confidently. This TCR was sampled from a woman aged 45 to 65 with Graves' hyperthyroidism that later progressed to Graves' ophthalmopathy. The base sequence is TGTGCCACCAGCCTGGACCCAGCTTTTGGTACAGATACGCAGTATTTT. Its amino acids are CATSLDPAFGTDTQYF.